The 23 T cell receptor beta chains in this list originate from one sample, sequenced in a study of tumor-infiltrating lymphocytes in primary liver carcinoma. Out of unsorted whole blood came the blood RNA, and germline DNA was extracted as well. With a constant-region primer, TCR beta cDNA was made from approximately 520 ng of total RNA. Construction of TCR beta libraries relied on three successive nested multiplex PCR rounds employing slightly modified ARM-PCR. In the first two PCR rounds, TRBV1-TRBV30 forward primers were paired with a C-beta reverse primer, and each round lasted 10 cycles. TCRdb passed the multiplex PCR reads through MiXCR, listing each CDR3 protein once. The sample has 300,000 to 350,000 distinct CDR3 sequences; less than 70% are singletons. Sequencing input: peripheral blood. These receptors were taken from a man between 40 and 49 years old with primary liver carcinoma and hepatitis B virus infection.

Details on this clonotype: Without the conserved terminal phenylalanine or tryptophan, this CDR3 likely stems from a read error. The DNA is omitted, as the CDR3 cannot be located on it reliably, and the CDR3 follows TCRdb's listing. The chain combines TRBV11-2 with TRBJ2-1; the table's D call TRBD2 went unverified against the DNA. The CDR3 is 16 residues long, ends included. CDR1 and CDR2 (germline): SGHAT, FQNNGV. The chain's CDR3 is CASSIVMAGGSNEQFL.

The chain uses TRBV28 and TRBJ1-5, with 7 positions matching TRBD1. J lost 4 bases, V lost 3 bases, and 6 bases had no gene match. The CDR3 contains 15 residues. Germline-derived CDR1 and CDR2 are MDHEN and SYDVKM. Here the CDR3 reads CASSFPGGANQPQHF. CDR3 DNA sequence: TGTGCCAGCAGTTTCCCAGGGGGAGCAAATCAGCCCCAGCATTTT.

The table lists this clonotype with a few counts. The chain carries TRBV12-5 and TRBJ1-1; D gene uncertain. V lost 7 bases to trimming and J lost 0 bases, with 15 bases between them. Germline V gives CDR1 LGHNT, CDR2 FRNRAP. This CDR3 is 15 amino acids long. This CDR3 reads CASATGDTMNTEAFF. The CDR3 nucleotides are TGTGCTAGTGCCACCGGTGACACTATGAACACTGAAGCTTTCTTT.

Of note for this clonotype: A junction end diverges from the germline sequence, so it may reflect a read error. V and J are TRBV11-2 and TRBJ2-1, with 10 bases aligning to TRBD1. The CDR3 loop spans 15 amino acids. Per germline, CDR1 SGHAT and CDR2 FQNNGV. CDR3 in DNA: TGTACCAGGAGCTTAAGGACAGGGGGCTACAATGAGCAGTTCTTC. The encoded protein is CTRSLRTGGYNEQFF.

On this clonotype: One end of the junction does not line up with germline, which may come from a read error. The V and J genes are TRBV11-2 and TRBJ2-1, with 11 bases that match TRBD2. This CDR3 has 18 residues. CDR1 and CDR2 from the germline V gene are SGHAT and FQNNGV. The CDR3 nucleotides are TGTGCCAGCAGCTTAGATAGCGGGAGGGCACGTTCCCACAATGTGCAGTCCTTC. Amino acid sequence: CASSLDSGRARSHNVQSF.

This clonotype was picked up many times. The chain joins TRBV13 to TRBJ2-7; D may be TRBD1 (5 bases). Germline V CDR1 and CDR2: PRHDT, FYEKMQ (reference sequence). Trimming removed 5 bases from V and 2 bases from J, with 19 bases in between. This CDR3 spans 16 amino acids. The CDR3, as DNA: TGTGCCAGCAGCCACCCCAAGGACACACCCCCCTACGAGCAGTACTTC. Translation: CASSHPKDTPPYEQYF.

As to this clonotype: This could be a read error, since a much larger clone is one nucleotide away. The V call is TRBV6-1, the J call TRBJ1-5, with D maybe TRBD1 (6 bases). From germline, CDR1 is MNHNS and CDR2 SASEGT. The CDR3 length is 15 residues. The DNA for the CDR3 is TGTGCCAGCATGGACAGCCCTTATAGCAATAAGCCCCAGCATTTT. This encodes CASMDSPYSNKPQHF.

To note about this clonotype: The junction and the germline gene differ at one end; a read error may be behind it. The chain recombines TRBV12-3 or TRBV12-4 with TRBJ1-5; TRBD1 aligns across 7 bases. The CDR3 consists of 14 residues. The CDR3 DNA follows: TGTGACAGCAGTTCCGGGACAGTGGATCAGCCCCAACATTTT. It encodes CDSSSGTVDQPQHF.

As regards this clonotype: The CDR3 does not close with the conserved phenylalanine or tryptophan, likely indicating a read error. This chain uses TRBV11-3 with TRBJ2-6, with D possibly being TRBD1 (5 bases). V lost 4 bases, J lost 13 bases, and 20 bases lay in between. CDR3 size: 15 residues. Germline values: CDR1 SGHNT, CDR2 YENEEA. The CDR3 loop reads CASSYEISGADVLTS. In DNA form, the CDR3 reads TGTGCCAGCAGCTACGAGATCTCTGGGGCCGATGTCCTGACTTCC.

Note on this clonotype: The germline gene is not matched at one end of the junction; a read error may be the cause. This chain uses TRBV6-2 or TRBV6-3 with TRBJ2-1; TRBD1 might be the D (7 bases). There are 15 residues in the CDR3. Germline CDR1 reads MNHEY; CDR2 reads SVGEGT. CDR3 bases: TGTGCCGGCAGTTACGGGCGGCCAGGGGGGCGAGGGTGGTTCTTC. This translates into CAGSYGRPGGRGWFF.

This clonotype was observed at least ten times. CDR3 loop: CASSESTNSPLHF. CDR3 nucleotides: TGCGCCAGCAGTGAGTCCACTAATTCACCCCTCCACTTT. V is TRBV10-2 and J is TRBJ1-6; D unclear. V was trimmed by 0 bases and J by 6 bases, leaving 3 bases between them. From germline, CDR1 is WSHSY and CDR2 SAAADI. The CDR3 covers 13 residues.

As to this clonotype: Since no conserved phenylalanine or tryptophan closes the CDR3, a read error is the likely cause. This rearrangement joins TRBV11-2 to TRBJ2-1; either TRBD1 or TRBD2 may supply D (6 bases each). CDR3 length: 16 amino acids. Germline CDR1 reads SGHAT; CDR2 reads FQNNGV. CDR3 sequence reads: CASSSVGGGYGNGQFS. In nucleotides, the CDR3 is TGTGCCAGCAGCTCCGTAGGGGGAGGTTATGGCAATGGGCAGTTCTCC.

The chain carries TRBV5-4 and TRBJ2-5; D tentatively reads TRBD1 or TRBD2 (5 bases each). Per germline, CDR1 SGHNT and CDR2 YYREEE (reference sequence). V was cut by 0 bases and J by 5 bases, with 14 bases left in between. The CDR3 has 15 residues. CDR3 sequence: CASSLGGLGPETQYF. CDR3 DNA sequence: TGTGCCAGCAGCTTGGGGGGGTTGGGTCCTGAGACCCAGTACTTC.

This clonotype was observed a handful of times. This sequence joins TRBV30 and TRBJ2-5, with D tentatively TRBD1 (5 bases). The V gene lost 1 base and the J gene lost 5 bases, with 11 bases spanning the gap. This CDR3 region has 13 residues. Per germline, CDR1 GTSNPN and CDR2 SVGIG (reference sequence). This CDR3 is CAWSGPGMETQYF. The CDR3 DNA reads as TGTGCCTGGAGTGGTCCAGGGATGGAGACCCAGTACTTC.

Points on this clonotype: A much larger clone is a single base away; this may be a read error. The J gene is TRBJ2-1, the V gene TRBV6-5; the D is unclear. The germline V gene encodes CDR1 MNHEY and CDR2 SVGAGI. The CDR3 length is 13 residues. As DNA, the CDR3 is TGTGCCAGCAGTTACTCGCTCATGGGTGAGCTGTTCTTC. It translates to CASSYSLMGELFF.

For this clonotype: A read error may be the cause here, since a much bigger clone is one base away. The V gene is TRBV10-3, the J gene TRBJ2-1; 12 nucleotides line up with TRBD2. CDR1 ENHRY and CDR2 SYGVKD come from the germline V gene. V dropped 4 bases and J dropped 5; count of bases not matched to a gene: 0. This CDR3 has 14 residues. CDR3 sequence reads: CAISGLAGDNEQFF. CDR3 in DNA: TGTGCCATCAGTGGACTAGCGGGAGACAATGAGCAGTTCTTC.

The V and J genes are TRBV28 and TRBJ2-1; TRBD2 agrees at 11 bases. V shed 7 bases, J shed 13 bases, and the junction held 15 bases outside the gene matches. The CDR3 length is 15 residues. Germline V gene lookup returns CDR1 MDHEN and CDR2 SYDVKM. For the CDR3, the DNA is TGTGCCAGCACCTCGACTAGCGGGACAACCGGTGAACAGTTCTTC. Amino acids: CASTSTSGTTGEQFF.

This clonotype was seen only a few times. Given a much more abundant clone one base away, this may be a read error. The chain links TRBV29-1 to TRBJ2-7, with TRBD2 matching 8 bases. The CDR3 length is 14 residues. V was pared by 6 bases and J by 2 bases, with 9 bases of the junction left unmatched. The V gene's germline CDR1 is SQVTM and CDR2 ANQGSEA. The CDR3 DNA reads TGCAGCGTCATCGGTCAGCGGGGGACCTACGAGCAGTACTTC. Translating it yields CSVIGQRGTYEQYF.

On this clonotype: At one boundary the junction diverges from the germline segment, which might be a read error. The chain uses TRBV11-2 and TRBJ2-5; D is uncertain. The germline gives CDR1 SGHAT, CDR2 FQNNGV. The CDR3 extends over 12 amino acids. This CDR3 is CASSIFRETQHF. The CDR3 DNA sequence: TGTGCCAGCAGCATCTTCCGAGAGACCCAGCACTTC.

On this clonotype: A much more abundant neighbour one base away suggests this may be a read error. CDR3 protein: CVSSPTGGAKTEAFF. The CDR3 region has the DNA TGTGTCAGCAGTCCGACGGGCGGGGCGAAGACTGAAGCTTTCTTT. The chain couples TRBV12-3 or TRBV12-4 to TRBJ1-1; a weak D match, TRBD1 (5 bases). CDR3 length equals 15 residues.

This clonotype was seen at least ten times. The rearrangement uses TRBV6-2 or TRBV6-3 and TRBJ2-1; 7 bases line up with TRBD2. From germline, CDR1 is MNHEY and CDR2 SVGEGT. This CDR3 contains 15 residues. V was clipped by 2 bases and J by 8 bases; unmatched bases: 9. CDR3 residues: CASSYGGSPSDEQFF. The CDR3 bases are TGTGCCAGCAGTTACGGCGGGAGCCCCTCGGATGAGCAGTTCTTC.

Remarks on this clonotype: A much larger clone differs by one base, so this may be a read error. This rearrangement joins TRBV4-3 to TRBJ2-2, with TRBD1 matching 9 bases. The germline V gene has CDR1 LGHNA and CDR2 YSLEER. The CDR3 length is 19 residues. Unmatched junction bases numbered 12, after V lost 4 bases and J lost 0 bases. CDR3 DNA: TGCGCCAGCAGCCTCTCCCTAGGACAGGGGACATCGAACACCGGGGAGCTGTTTTTT. Translating gives CASSLSLGQGTSNTGELFF.

Concerning this clonotype: An end of the junction does not agree with germline; a read error may underlie this. The V and J genes are TRBV11-2 and TRBJ1-1, with a tentative D call TRBD1 (5 bases). Per germline, CDR1 SGHAT and CDR2 FQNNGV. The CDR3 loop spans 13 amino acids. The CDR3, as DNA: TGTACCAGCAGCCCAGGGCCCAAAACTGAAGCTTTCTTT. Translation: CTSSPGPKTEAFF.